This T cell receptor beta chain was retrieved from a study of human T cells and chemical hapten exposure. Study as a whole: Cases of alopecia areata, totalis or universalis occurred in a predominantly female patient group. Study-level findings and limits: Relative to controls, expanded TCRs formed significantly more large CDR3 similarity clusters.

The library put unique molecular identifiers onto individual cDNA molecules. TCRdb ran MiXCR on the RACE reads and lists one entry per CDR3 protein. The profile shows about 190,000 distinct CDR3 sequences, around 25% of them singletons. Time point denoted: patch test 3, about 24 weeks after DPC sensitization. Regarding treatment: therapeutic diphenylcyclopropenone sensitization with weekly scalp DPC. This CDR3 has 15 amino acids. Germline trimming cut 5 bases from V and 0 bases from J; bases unmatched to any gene: 6. About this clonotype itself: Its antigen is undetermined.

The sequence was collected from a woman aged 40 to 50 with alopecia areata. Some clones in this sample may be carry-over from other donors' samples. This chain uses TRBV12-3 or TRBV12-4 with TRBJ1-1, with TRBD1 matching over 7 bases. The material was whole blood, obtained in connection with sensitization to the hapten diphenylcyclopropenone (DPC). Here the CDR3 reads CASSQATGMNTEAFF. For the CDR3, the DNA is TGTGCCAGCAGTCAAGCGACAGGGATGAACACTGAAGCTTTCTTT.